This TCR beta chain was identified in a study of cytotoxic CD8 clonotypes in ibrutinib-treated CLL. Study details: Response sampling occurred after a median 12 months of treatment (range 6 to 36). Study outcomes and limitations: Rising at ibrutinib response, clonality subsequently fell back toward baseline at progression. Circulating CD8+ T-cell counts were tracked by baseline clonality, which exceeded that of age-matched healthy donors.

Clones were read by immunoSEQ multiplex PCR, and TCRdb kept only the in-frame ones, dropping some. This sample has tens of thousands of clones, with approximately 53% found just once. V was cut by 6 bases and J by 7 bases, with 9 bases left in between. CDR3 length: 11 amino acids. The germline V gene has CDR1 DFQATT and CDR2 SNEGSKA (reference sequence). In the case of this clone: The antigen is not known.

The sequence was obtained from a human donor with chronic lymphocytic leukemia. This material consisted of PBMCs, taken after 12 months of ibrutinib treatment. The rearrangement uses TRBV20-1 and TRBJ2-2; possibly TRBD1 for D (5 bases). As DNA, the CDR3 is TGCAGTGCGCCCAGGGACGGGGAGCTGTTTTTT. It specifies CSAPRDGELFF.